The rows below give T cell receptor beta chains drawn from one sample of a study of shared clonotypes between healthy human individuals. TCRdb's table, derived via immunoSEQ multiplex PCR, lists solely in-frame clones and lacks some. The sample contains under 1 million clones, around 96% of which appear only once. Sequencing used naive CD8+ T cells sorted from blood. The receptors were sampled from a man younger than 45 in good health. Each CDR3 is given with its conserved first and last residue.

V	J	CDR3
TRBV5-4	TRBJ2-2	CASSWAKGQSNTGELFF
TRBV7-3	TRBJ2-7	CASSVTGQHEQYF
TRBV7-8	TRBJ2-7	CASSLAESSGGSYEQYF
TRBV9	TRBJ2-1	CASSDAGYNEQFF
TRBV2	TRBJ2-3	CASSEEGRRTDTQYF
TRBV29-1	TRBJ2-7	CSVRTSGDYEQYF
TRBV4-1	TRBJ2-2	CASSPNSGELFF
TRBV18	TRBJ2-7	CASSPSGQHPSYEQYF
TRBV29-1	TRBJ2-1	CSVGQRDEQFF
TRBV7-8	TRBJ2-7	CASSERLAAPYEQYF
TRBV2	TRBJ2-7	CASRTATGTGVYEQYF
TRBV27	TRBJ2-3	CASSLWAGGPDTQYF
TRBV19	TRBJ1-1	CASWTGSLNTEAFF
TRBV6-7	TRBJ2-7	CASRLASCPSYEQYF
TRBV5-1	TRBJ2-3	CASSPGLGENTDTQYF
TRBV10-2	TRBJ2-3	CASTSGEGRGDTQYF
TRBV7-6	TRBJ2-3	CASSVYGQGVSSTDTQYF
TRBV7-9	TRBJ2-7	CASSPPYGTEAYEQYF
TRBV29-1	TRBJ2-1	CSVVGGIAHNEQFF
TRBV13	TRBJ2-7	CASSSMTSNEQYF
TRBV5-6	TRBJ2-1	CASSLSDYNEQFF
TRBV5-1	TRBJ1-3	CASTLGGFSGNTIYF
TRBV6-5	TRBJ2-7	CASSYSTGYEQYF
TRBV7-9	TRBJ2-2	CASSFSGGELFF
TRBV9	TRBJ1-5	CASSADGLGDQPQHF
TRBV29-1	TRBJ2-1	CSVEGSGLYNEQFF
TRBV7-6	TRBJ2-7	CASSSLSGSYEQYF
TRBV6-6	TRBJ1-4	CASRPGQGGEKLFF
TRBV7-9	TRBJ2-5	CASVSEDLQETQYF
TRBV7-2	TRBJ2-1	CASSLVVSGTSTTNNEQFF
TRBV29-1	TRBJ1-1	CSAIRGETAEAFF
TRBV27	TRBJ2-3	CASSLMLGPTDTQYF
TRBV7-9	TRBJ2-1	CASKAEGILNNEQFF
TRBV7-2	TRBJ2-2	CASSASSRWKFNTGELFF
TRBV4-3	TRBJ2-5	CASSQDLWETQYF
TRBV7-2	TRBJ1-5	CASSSEEYSNQPQHF
TRBV28	TRBJ2-4	CASTTRLRLAVAKNIQYF
TRBV4-1	TRBJ2-1	CASSHRLWQGSLNEQFF
TRBV19	TRBJ2-1	CASSPTGEAYNEQFF
TRBV28	TRBJ1-4	CASSPMMVATNEKLFF
TRBV9	TRBJ1-2	CASSYGGQGHGYTF
TRBV7-3	TRBJ2-3	CASSLPAERDTQYF
TRBV2	TRBJ2-6	CARDSRGPGANVLTF
TRBV28	TRBJ1-1	CASSLEGTGGGFLTEAFF
TRBV9	TRBJ2-3	CASSLRESVTDTQYF
TRBV27	TRBJ2-1	CASMEGLAGKNEQFF
TRBV9	TRBJ2-1	CASSVVAGDNEQFF
TRBV7-9	TRBJ2-4	CASSRTSEGIQYF
TRBV2	TRBJ2-1	CASSPRDSSYNEQFF
TRBV5-5	TRBJ2-2	CASSLVWLAGDTGELFF
TRBV28	TRBJ2-7	CASSGDRLVPYEQYF
TRBV9	TRBJ2-3	CASSVGGTSGPRDTQYF
TRBV7-7	TRBJ2-7	CASSLGDSSSYEQYF
TRBV7-9	TRBJ2-3	CASSHRQQHADTQYF
TRBV10-3	TRBJ2-7	CATIAGAEYEQYF